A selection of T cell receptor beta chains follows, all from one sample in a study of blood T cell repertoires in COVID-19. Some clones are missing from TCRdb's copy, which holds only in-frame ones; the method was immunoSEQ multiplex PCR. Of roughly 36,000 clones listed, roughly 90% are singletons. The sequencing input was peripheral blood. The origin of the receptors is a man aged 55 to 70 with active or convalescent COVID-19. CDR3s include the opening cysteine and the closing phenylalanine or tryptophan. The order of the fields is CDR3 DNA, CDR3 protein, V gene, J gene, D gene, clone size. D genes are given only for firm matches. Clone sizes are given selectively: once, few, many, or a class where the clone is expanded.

TGTGCCAGCTCACCAATTAGCGGATACACAGATACGCAGTATTTT,CASSPISGYTDTQYF,TRBV18,TRBJ2-3,-,-
TGTGCCAGCAGGGAGGCGGGACCGGGTTCCTACAATGAGCAGTTCTTC,CASREAGPGSYNEQFF,TRBV6-6,TRBJ2-1,-,-
TGCGCCAGTGTCGAAGAGACCCAGTACTTC,CASVEETQYF,TRBV10-1,TRBJ2-5,-,-
TGTGCTAGCAGCCAGCTCACGGGGGGTGGTGAGCAGTTCTTC,CASSQLTGGGEQFF,TRBV7-7,TRBJ2-1,TRBD2,-
TGTGCCAGCACGAATCCACAGGGATTTAAAAACATTCAGTACTTC,CASTNPQGFKNIQYF,TRBV5-4,TRBJ2-4,-,-
TGTGCCAGCAGTGTACAGGGCGCGCCAAATTCACCCCTCCACTTT,CASSVQGAPNSPLHF,TRBV2,TRBJ1-6,-,-
TGTGCCAGCTCCGTAGACAGGGTCAGGATCAAGCCCCAGCATTTT,CASSVDRVRIKPQHF,TRBV5-8,TRBJ1-5,TRBD1,-
TGTGCCAGCAGCTTAGCGCTAGGGACAGGGGAAGAAGCTTTCTTT,CASSLALGTGEEAFF,TRBV7-9,TRBJ1-1,TRBD1,-
TGTGCCAGCAGCTTAGCGAGCGGACGCCAGAGCTCCTATAATTCACCCCTCCACTTT,CASSLASGRQSSYNSPLHF,TRBV7-9,TRBJ1-6,-,-
TGTGCCACCAGTGCATTAAAGGAGGGCACCGATGAGCAGTTCTTC,CATSALKEGTDEQFF,TRBV24-1,TRBJ2-1,-,-
TGTGCCAGCAGCGCCCGTTCAGGCGGGACAGGGGAGGCCGGGGAGCTGTTTTTT,CASSARSGGTGEAGELFF,TRBV7-8,TRBJ2-2,TRBD1,-
TGTGCCAGCTCATCAGGGGGCGGATATGGCTACACCTTC,CASSSGGGYGYTF,TRBV18,TRBJ1-2,TRBD1,-
TGTGCCAGCAGCTTTCAGGTCCTGAACACTGAAGCTTTCTTT,CASSFQVLNTEAFF,TRBV7-8,TRBJ1-1,-,-
TGTGCCAGCAGCTCCAGGGGGCGGAACACTGAAGCTTTCTTT,CASSSRGRNTEAFF,TRBV7-9,TRBJ1-1,TRBD1,-
TGTGCCAGTAGTAAGATAGGGGGCGACGACGAGCAGTACTTC,CASSKIGGDDEQYF,TRBV19,TRBJ2-7,TRBD1,-
TGTGCCAGCAGCCAGATGACAGGGGGGAACACTGAAGCTTTCTTT,CASSQMTGGNTEAFF,TRBV7-3,TRBJ1-1,TRBD1,-
TGTGCCAGCTCACCAATGAGGGAAAGCACCGGGGAGCTGTTTTTT,CASSPMRESTGELFF,TRBV18,TRBJ2-2,-,-
TGTGCCAGCAGCCTCTCGCGTAGCGCAGATACGCAGTATTTT,CASSLSRSADTQYF,TRBV7-3,TRBJ2-3,-,-
TGTGCCAGCAGTGAATTTTTCCGGGGGAATGAAAAACTGTTTTTT,CASSEFFRGNEKLFF,TRBV6-1,TRBJ1-4,-,-
TGTGCCAGCAGCCCGACAGGGGTTAACACTGAAGCTTTCTTT,CASSPTGVNTEAFF,TRBV5-6,TRBJ1-1,TRBD1,-
TGTGCCAGCATCAGCCGGGACAGGGGTAAAGTCGGAGGCTACACCTTC,CASISRDRGKVGGYTF,TRBV5-6,TRBJ1-2,TRBD1,-
TGTGCCAGCAGTAACGGCCTAGCGGGAGGGGATACGCAGTATTTT,CASSNGLAGGDTQYF,TRBV6-2/TRBV6-3,TRBJ2-3,TRBD2,-
TGCGCCAGCAGCCTTAGACAGGGTAAAGGCGTATCGGCCGGGGAGCTGTTTTTT,CASSLRQGKGVSAGELFF,TRBV4-1,TRBJ2-2,TRBD1,-
TGTGCCAGCAGTTTATTCGGTCAGCCCCAGCATTTT,CASSLFGQPQHF,TRBV27,TRBJ1-5,-,-
TGCGCCAGCAGCCAAGGGCTAGCGGGGGGGCCGAACACAGATACGCAGTATTTT,CASSQGLAGGPNTDTQYF,TRBV4-1,TRBJ2-3,TRBD2,-
TGTGCCACCTACCCGCCCGGGGAGGGCATTCAGTACTTC,CATYPPGEGIQYF,TRBV6-1,TRBJ2-4,TRBD2,-
TGTGCCAGCTCACCACTTTCAGGGGTGAGCGAGCAGTACTTC,CASSPLSGVSEQYF,TRBV18,TRBJ2-7,-,-
TGTGCCAGCAGCTTAGATGGGCAGTACACTGAAGCTTTCTTT,CASSLDGQYTEAFF,TRBV11-2,TRBJ1-1,-,-
TGTGCCACCAAGGGACAGGCGGTCCAAGAGACCCAGTACTTC,CATKGQAVQETQYF,TRBV6-5,TRBJ2-5,TRBD1,once
TGTGCCAGCAGCCAAGGGGTTGGGCAGGGCCTCGGGGATACGCAGTATTTT,CASSQGVGQGLGDTQYF,TRBV4-2,TRBJ2-3,-,-
TGTGCCAGTATCTGGTACTCACCAATCTACGAGCAGTACTTC,CASIWYSPIYEQYF,TRBV19,TRBJ2-7,-,-
TGTGCCAGCAGCTTGAGGAACAGCCAAGAGACCCAGTACTTC,CASSLRNSQETQYF,TRBV5-6,TRBJ2-5,-,-
TGTGCCACGGGACTAGCGGGAGGTTCCCAAGAGACCCAGTACTTC,CATGLAGGSQETQYF,TRBV10-3,TRBJ2-5,TRBD2,-
TGTGCCAGCCTCCGGGACAGGGACGGGGAGCTGTTTTTT,CASLRDRDGELFF,TRBV7-9,TRBJ2-2,TRBD1,-
TGTGCCAGCAGCTTACGACAGCCGCAAGAGACCCAGTACTTC,CASSLRQPQETQYF,TRBV7-2,TRBJ2-5,-,-
TGTGCCAGCAGTTTAAACAGGGTTGTCTCCTACGAGCAGTACTTC,CASSLNRVVSYEQYF,TRBV27,TRBJ2-7,-,-
TGTGCCAGCAGCTTGCAGGTCTCTGGCTACACCTTC,CASSLQVSGYTF,TRBV5-6,TRBJ1-2,-,-
TGCGCCAGCAGCCTACTATGGACAGGGGGAGGGAAGACCCAGTACTTC,CASSLLWTGGGKTQYF,TRBV5-1,TRBJ2-5,TRBD1,-
TGCGCCAGCAGGGACAGGGGGGGCTACGAGCAGTACTTC,CASRDRGGYEQYF,TRBV10-2,TRBJ2-7,TRBD1,-
TGTGCCAGCAGCTTGGACCCCGGAAGCGCCTACGAGCAGTACTTC,CASSLDPGSAYEQYF,TRBV5-6,TRBJ2-7,-,-
TGTGCCAGCAGTTACTCGGGGCGCTCCTACGAGCAGTACTTC,CASSYSGRSYEQYF,TRBV6-2/TRBV6-3,TRBJ2-7,-,once